The 13 T cell receptor beta chains below were found in one sample sequenced in a study of blood T cells in healthy people across ages. For the second PCR, which ran for roughly 6 to 11 cycles, a sample-barcoded 5' primer and a J-beta primer mix were used. TCRdb redid the calling of the 5' RACE reads with MiXCR, one entry per CDR3 protein. Of nearly 800,000 distinct CDR3 sequences listed, roughly three fifths are singletons. Sequencing input: blood. Receptors were obtained from a man between 35 and 55 years old in good health.

V and J are TRBV5-1 and TRBJ2-5; 8 bases map to TRBD1. The V gene's germline CDR1 is SGHRS and CDR2 YFSETQ. V shed 0 bases, J shed 5 bases, and the junction held 6 bases outside the gene matches. The CDR3 length is 15 residues. This CDR3 reads CASSLGTGFFETQYF. The CDR3 nucleotides read TGCGCCAGCAGCTTGGGGACAGGGTTTTTCGAGACCCAGTACTTC.

The gene calls are TRBV4-3 and TRBJ1-2, with a weak D call TRBD1 (5 bases). The V gene's germline CDR1 is LGHNA and CDR2 YSLEER. V was trimmed by 0 bases and J by 4 bases, leaving 21 bases between them. The CDR3 spans 18 residues. This CDR3 reads CASSQEGGLGSGGYGYTF. In DNA, the CDR3 is TGCGCCAGCAGCCAAGAGGGGGGTTTGGGATCAGGAGGCTATGGCTACACCTTC.

The chain recombines TRBV10-3 with TRBJ2-7; tentatively, D is TRBD2 (5 bases). Germline V gene data show CDR1 as ENHRY and CDR2 as SYGVKD. The V gene lost 6 bases and the J gene lost 4 bases, with 19 bases spanning the gap. There are 15 residues in the CDR3. The CDR3 DNA follows: TGTGCCATCAGCTCAGGACTCCTCGGGTATTACGAGCAGTACTTC. The encoded protein is CAISSGLLGYYEQYF.

This clonotype showed up just a few times. This chain joins TRBV6-1 and TRBJ1-2; 9 bases map to TRBD1. The V gene end was trimmed by 2 bases and the J gene end by 6 bases; junction bases not matched to a gene: 7. The CDR3 spans 15 residues. Per germline, CDR1 MNHNS and CDR2 SASEGT. This CDR3 reads CASSERRTGVDGYTF. The CDR3 coding sequence is TGTGCCAGCAGTGAAAGGCGGACAGGGGTCGATGGCTACACCTTC.

The CDR3 sequence is CASSPPTGPYEQYF. CDR3 bases: TGTGCCAGCTCACCACCTACAGGACCCTACGAGCAGTACTTC. The V and J genes are TRBV18 and TRBJ2-7; possibly TRBD1 for D (5 bases). The V end lost 0 bases, the J end lost 2 bases, and 8 bases lay between the germline ends. The V gene's germline CDR1 is KGHSH and CDR2 LQKENI. The CDR3 spans 14 residues.

The chain couples TRBV5-1 to TRBJ2-7, with 7 positions matching TRBD1. The better agreement between TRBJ2-4 and the DNA end casts doubt on the J call. CDR1 and CDR2 from the germline V gene are SGHRS and YFSETQ. This CDR3 has 16 amino acids. CDR3 residues: CASSSLGGSIDSIQYF. The CDR3, as DNA: TGCGCCAGCAGCTCCTTAGGGGGCTCCATTGATAGCATTCAGTACTTC.

The chain employs TRBV29-1 and TRBJ1-2; 9 bases agree with TRBD1. This CDR3 contains 14 residues. The V segment lost 2 bases and the J segment 6 bases; nucleotides outside the gene matches: 7. The germline V gene has CDR1 SQVTM and CDR2 ANQGSEA. CDR3 region: CSVETGQGSNGYTF. CDR3 bases: TGCAGCGTTGAAACGGGACAGGGAAGCAATGGCTACACCTTC.

There are a few counts of this clonotype. V gene TRBV4-2 combines with J gene TRBJ2-3; D may be TRBD1 (6 bases). The CDR3 consists of 16 residues. V lost 6 bases, J lost 3 bases, and 19 bases lay in between. Germline assignment: CDR1 LGHNA and CDR2 YNFKEQ. CDR3 region: CASSQPQGRGTDTQYF. CDR3 in DNA: TGTGCCAGCAGTCAACCACAGGGTAGAGGAACAGATACGCAGTATTTT.

This chain links TRBV20-1 with TRBJ1-4; D possibly corresponds to TRBD1 (5 bases). Per the germline V gene, CDR1 is DFQATT and CDR2 is SNEGSKA (reference sequence). The CDR3 contains 15 residues. Trimming removed 1 base from V and 10 bases from J, with 19 bases in between. CDR3 sequence reads: CSARGTTGTGGKLFF. CDR3 coding DNA: TGCAGTGCTAGAGGGACGACCGGGACCGGCGGAAAACTGTTTTTT.

V gene TRBV6-2 or TRBV6-3 combines with J gene TRBJ2-7, with 7 positions matching TRBD2. Germline V gives CDR1 MNHEY, CDR2 SVGEGT. This CDR3 comprises 15 residues. Trimming took 4 bases from V and 3 from J; bases not matched to a gene: 9. CDR3 region: CASSSAAGLNYEQYF. In nucleotides, the CDR3 is TGTGCCAGCAGTTCAGCTGCGGGACTAAACTACGAGCAGTACTTC.

This clonotype came up a few times. The J gene is TRBJ2-7, the V gene TRBV7-2, with 9 bases matching TRBD1. V trimming: 5 bases; J trimming: 3 bases; junction bases outside the gene matches: 5. The germline CDR1 and CDR2 sequences are SGHTA and FQGNSA. The CDR3 loop spans 14 amino acids. The CDR3 DNA reads as TGTGCCAGCAGCGTTGGGACAGGGAGCTACGAGCAGTACTTC. This translates into CASSVGTGSYEQYF.

This clonotype was observed a few times. This chain uses TRBV5-1 with TRBJ1-2; weak D call: TRBD1 (5 bases). Trimming stripped 4 bases from V and 2 bases from J, with 12 bases between. Germline lookup yields CDR1 SGHRS and CDR2 YFSETQ. The CDR3 runs 14 residues. CDR3 nucleotides: TGCGCCAGCAGCCGAGGGGAGGAAAACTATGGCTACACCTTC. Residues: CASSRGEENYGYTF. Supplemented by reference TRBV5-1 and TRBJ1-2, the full variable domain reads KAGVTQTPRYLIKTRGQQVTLSCSPISGHRSVSWYQQTPGQGLQFLFEYFSETQRNKGNFPGRFSGRQFSNSRSEMNVSTLELGDSALYLCASSRGEENYGYTFGSGTRLTVV.

This rearrangement joins TRBV6-1 to TRBJ2-7; 7 bases match TRBD2. Germline V gives CDR1 MNHNS, CDR2 SASEGT. V shed 1 base, J shed 1 base, and the junction held 4 bases outside the gene matches. This CDR3 has 15 amino acids. CDR3 in DNA: TGTGCCAGCAGTGAAGGGGGGGGAGAGTCCTACGAGCAGTACTTC. It translates to CASSEGGGESYEQYF.